The 24 T cell receptor beta chains presented below share a single source sample, sequenced in a study of cytomegalovirus exposure and HLA in healthy donors. Libraries were prepared by immunoSEQ multiplex PCR; TCRdb keeps only in-frame clonotypes and omits some of them. The sample has 85,000 to 120,000 clones; approximately 90% are singletons. Sequencing input: PBMCs. Source of these receptors: a woman younger than 35 in good health and CMV-seropositive.

The chain couples TRBV2 to TRBJ1-4; 8 bases align to TRBD1. The CDR3 is 13 amino acids. Germline values: CDR1 SNHLY, CDR2 FYNNEI. V gave up 7 bases and J gave up 7 bases; unmatched junction bases: 5. CDR3 sequence (DNA): TGTGCCAGCAAAGGACAGGGAAGTGAAAAACTGTTTTTT. It codes for CASKGQGSEKLFF.

J is TRBJ1-5 and V is TRBV7-6; tentatively, D is TRBD1 (6 bases). Germline CDR1 and CDR2: SGHVS and FNYEAQ. The CDR3 has 13 amino acids. The germline V and J ends were trimmed by 2 bases and 5 bases, with 7 bases remaining between them. CDR3 sequence reads: CASSLKGDQPQHF. The CDR3 coding sequence is TGTGCCAGCAGCTTAAAGGGGGATCAGCCCCAGCATTTT.

This sequence joins TRBV28 and TRBJ1-4, with D possibly TRBD1 on 5 matching bases. Trimming took 1 base from V and 0 from J, leaving 12 bases between them. This CDR3 is 17 amino acids long. Looked up from germline, CDR1 is MDHEN and CDR2 is SYDVKM. The CDR3 DNA sequence: TGTGCCAGCAGTTTATCAGGGCTCCCAGCAACTAATGAAAAACTGTTTTTT. Amino acids: CASSLSGLPATNEKLFF.

The V and J genes are TRBV7-9 and TRBJ2-6; 10 bases map to TRBD1. The CDR3 is 17 amino acids. From germline, CDR1 is SEHNR and CDR2 FQNEAQ (reference sequence). Trimming at V came to 2 bases and at J to 0 bases, leaving 1 base not matched to a gene. The CDR3 nucleotides read TGTGCCAGCAGCTTACGGGACAGGGGCTCTGGGGCCAACGTCCTGACTTTC. It encodes CASSLRDRGSGANVLTF.

This clone showed up just once. This chain joins TRBV5-8 and TRBJ1-5; TRBD1 matches 12 bases. The CDR3 runs to 15 residues. In germline, CDR1 is SGHTS, CDR2 YDEGEE. V shed 5 bases and J 6 bases; nucleotides not matched to a gene: 6. CDR3 sequence reads: CASRNRDRGLQPQHF. CDR3 sequence (DNA): TGTGCCAGCAGAAACCGGGACAGGGGGCTTCAGCCCCAGCATTTT. Full variable domain (rest looked up from reference TRBV5-8 and TRBJ1-5): EAGVTQSPTHLIKTRGQQATLRCSPISGHTSVYWYQQALGLGLQFLLWYDEGEERNRGNFPPRFSGRQFPNYSSELNVNALELEDSALYLCASRNRDRGLQPQHFGDGTRLSIL.

This clone was detected only once. This chain joins TRBV5-5 and TRBJ1-5; maybe TRBD1 (6 bases). V gave up 0 bases and J gave up 2 bases, with 9 bases separating them. The CDR3 spans 15 residues. CDR1 and CDR2 from the germline V gene are SGHKS and YYEKEE (reference sequence). The CDR3 DNA follows: TGTGCCAGCAGCTTGGTGCCAGGGGGCAATCAGCCCCAGCATTTT. Translating gives CASSLVPGGNQPQHF.

This sequence joins TRBV6-5 and TRBJ1-2; the match to TRBD1 covers 7 bases. The CDR3 is 13 residues long. CDR1 is MNHEY, CDR2 SVGAGI, per germline. The ends lost 5 bases at V and 8 bases at J; junction bases unmatched: 8. CDR3 DNA: TGTGCCAGCAGTGAAAGGACAGGAGACGGCTACACCTTC. As protein: CASSERTGDGYTF.

CDR3 sequence: CASSIRGGTGVNTEAFF. The DNA of the CDR3 is TGTGCCAGTAGTATACGTGGGGGGACAGGGGTGAACACTGAAGCTTTCTTT. The chain recombines TRBV19 with TRBJ1-1; 10 bases map to TRBD1. CDR1 and CDR2 (germline): LNHDA, SQIVND (reference sequence). This CDR3 has 17 amino acids. J lost 0 bases, V lost 2 bases, and 6 bases had no gene match.

The chain uses TRBV10-3 and TRBJ2-4; D is possibly TRBD1 (6 bases). Trimming took 3 bases from V and 8 from J, leaving 14 bases between them. The germline gives CDR1 ENHRY, CDR2 SYGVKD. The CDR3 totals 14 residues. CDR3 protein: CAISDAGAADIQYF. CDR3 nucleotide sequence: TGTGCCATCAGTGATGCAGGGGCTGCGGACATTCAGTACTTC.

This chain links TRBV19 with TRBJ2-5; D is possibly TRBD2 (5 bases). V dropped 10 bases and J dropped 5 bases, with 17 bases sitting between them. CDR1 and CDR2 (germline): LNHDA, SQIVND (reference sequence). The CDR3 is 13 amino acids. In nucleotides, the CDR3 is TGTGCCAAAGACCTGGAGGTTATGGAGACCCAGTACTTC. As protein: CAKDLEVMETQYF.

This clone came up once. This chain links TRBV11-2 with TRBJ2-5; TRBD2 is a possible D gene (5 bases). Germline values: CDR1 SGHAT, CDR2 FQNNGV. This CDR3 is built from 15 residues. Trimming stripped 7 bases from V and 5 bases from J, with 20 bases between. CDR3 sequence: CASTYDYGRLETQYF. CDR3 nucleotide sequence: TGTGCCAGCACCTATGACTACGGCCGGCTGGAGACCCAGTACTTC.

The chain links TRBV7-9 to TRBJ1-2; 8 bases align to TRBD1. The CDR3 runs 14 residues. V lost 2 bases to trimming and J lost 7 bases; unmatched junction nucleotides: 6. Looked up from germline, CDR1 is SEHNR and CDR2 is FQNEAQ (reference sequence). The CDR3 DNA is TGTGCCAGCAGCTTACAGGGGGCTAAGTTTGGCTACACCTTC. Its translation is CASSLQGAKFGYTF.

V is TRBV27 and J is TRBJ2-7, with D possibly TRBD2 on 5 matching bases. The germline V gene has CDR1 MNHEY and CDR2 SMNVEV (reference sequence). V gave up 4 bases and J gave up 2 bases, with 24 bases separating them. The length of the CDR3 is 18 residues. The CDR3 sequence is CASSYEDKDSTVAYEQYV. The CDR3 DNA reads TGTGCCAGCAGTTACGAGGATAAGGACTCTACCGTGGCCTACGAGCAGTACGTC.

The rearrangement joins TRBV19 to TRBJ1-2; a possible D gene is TRBD1 (5 bases). Trimming left V 5 bases short and J 4 bases short, with 14 bases between. Germline V lookup: CDR1 LNHDA, CDR2 SQIVND (reference sequence). The CDR3 length is 14 residues. This CDR3 is CASSPTLTAYGYTF. CDR3 in DNA: TGTGCCAGTAGTCCCACCCTGACAGCCTATGGCTACACCTTC.

V and J are TRBV10-3 and TRBJ2-3; the D gene is possibly TRBD1 (6 bases). Germline CDR1 ENHRY, CDR2 SYGVKD. V was cut by 11 bases and J by 4 bases, with 19 bases left in between. This CDR3 has 14 amino acids. The CDR3: CAAMNRVEADTQYF. CDR3 bases: TGTGCCGCGATGAACAGGGTAGAGGCAGATACGCAGTATTTT.

The chain joins TRBV27 to TRBJ2-1, with TRBD1 matching over 10 bases. V was pared by 2 bases and J by 6 bases, with 4 bases of the junction left unmatched. The CDR3 loop spans 15 amino acids. Germline V lookup: CDR1 MNHEY, CDR2 SMNVEV (reference sequence). The CDR3 bases are TGTGCCAGCAGTTTAAGTGACAGGGGGCCCAATGAGCAGTTCTTC. Protein sequence: CASSLSDRGPNEQFF.

This clone appeared once. V gene TRBV19 combines with J gene TRBJ2-7, with TRBD1 matching 9 bases. Trimming cost V 8 bases and J 2 bases; bases outside gene matches: 7. In germline, CDR1 is LNHDA, CDR2 SQIVND (reference sequence). The CDR3 totals 14 residues. The CDR3 loop reads CASSTTGGTYEQYF. CDR3 in DNA: TGTGCCAGTTCCACGACAGGGGGAACCTACGAGCAGTACTTC.

The J gene is TRBJ2-4, the V gene TRBV6-4; unclear D gene. Germline lookup yields CDR1 MRHNA and CDR2 SNTAGT. The CDR3 is 17 residues long. Deletions cut 2 bases from V and 0 bases from J, with 14 bases between. CDR3 nucleotides: TGTGCCAGCAGTGACAAATGGGCGCTTCTAGCCAAAAACATTCAGTACTTC. It is translated as CASSDKWALLAKNIQYF.

V gene TRBV27 combines with J gene TRBJ1-4, with 10 bases identical to TRBD1. V was pared by 3 bases and J by 11 bases, with 9 bases of the junction left unmatched. Looked up from germline, CDR1 is MNHEY and CDR2 is SMNVEV (reference sequence). The CDR3 is made up of 15 amino acids. The CDR3 loop is CASSFIRDRGRKLFF. CDR3 coding DNA: TGTGCCAGCAGTTTCATACGGGACAGGGGAAGGAAACTGTTTTTT. Full variable domain (remainder filled in from reference TRBV27 and TRBJ1-4): EAQVTQNPRYLITVTGKKLTVTCSQNMNHEYMSWYRQDPGLGLRQIYYSMNVEVTDKGDVPEGYKVSRKEKRNFPLILESPSPNQTSLYFCASSFIRDRGRKLFFGSGTQLSVL.

The chain couples TRBV27 to TRBJ1-2, with 9 nucleotides matching TRBD1. Per the germline V gene, CDR1 is MNHEY and CDR2 is SMNVEV (reference sequence). V gave up 4 bases and J gave up 3 bases; unmatched junction bases: 3. CDR3 length: 14 residues. CDR3 DNA: TGTGCCAGCAGTTCGGGACAGGGATACTATGGCTACACCTTC. Its protein is CASSSGQGYYGYTF.

The chain combines TRBV20-1 with TRBJ1-2; D gene ambiguous. Trimming stripped 5 bases from V and 8 bases from J, with 12 bases between. CDR1 is DFQATT and CDR2 is SNEGSKA in the germline V gene (reference sequence). This CDR3 comprises 11 residues. This CDR3 reads CSAPGRGGYTF. In DNA form, the CDR3 reads TGCAGTGCTCCAGGACGGGGAGGCTACACCTTC.

This sequence joins TRBV5-6 and TRBJ2-7, with 9 bases identical to TRBD2. The CDR3 sequence is 14 residues long. The V and J ends lost 3 bases and 2 bases, in that order; junction bases with no gene match: 3. CDR1 is SGHDT, CDR2 YYEEEE, per germline. The CDR3: CASSSIAGAYEQYV. The CDR3 region has the DNA TGTGCCAGCAGCTCCATAGCGGGGGCCTACGAGCAGTACGTC.

The gene calls are TRBV9 and TRBJ2-1; TRBD2 agrees at 8 bases. The junction had 4 bases not matched to a gene; V was cut back by 3 bases and J by 2 bases. The germline CDR1 and CDR2 sequences are SGDLS and YYNGEE. The CDR3 is 15 amino acids. The CDR3 reads CASSATGGAYNEQFF. As DNA, the CDR3 is TGTGCCAGCAGCGCGACGGGGGGGGCCTACAATGAGCAGTTCTTC.

The chain is built from TRBV7-8 and TRBJ1-4; unclear D gene. CDR1 is SGHVS and CDR2 is FQNEAQ in the germline V gene. This CDR3 contains 13 residues. Between the trimmed V and J ends, which lost 4 bases and 15 bases, there was a span of 18 bases. The CDR3 loop reads CASSSRGRGGLFF. For the CDR3, the DNA is TGTGCCAGCAGCTCTCGAGGAAGAGGAGGTTTGTTTTTT.